This T cell receptor beta chain derives from a study of blood T cell repertoires in COVID-19. Clones were read by immunoSEQ multiplex PCR, and TCRdb kept only the in-frame ones, dropping some. The data show roughly 78,000 clones, approximately 86% seen once. This clone was counted once. Trimming pared 2 bases from V and 2 bases from J, leaving 9 bases between. From germline, CDR1 is MDHEN and CDR2 SYDVKM. CDR3 size: 14 residues. V gene TRBV28 combines with J gene TRBJ1-1, with D possibly being TRBD1 (6 bases). This TCR was sampled from a woman aged 55-69 years with acute or convalescent COVID-19. Material: peripheral blood. The CDR3 sequence: CASSLRGGNTEAFF. CDR3 nucleotides: TGTGCCAGCAGTTTAAGGGGGGGAAACACTGAAGCTTTCTTT.